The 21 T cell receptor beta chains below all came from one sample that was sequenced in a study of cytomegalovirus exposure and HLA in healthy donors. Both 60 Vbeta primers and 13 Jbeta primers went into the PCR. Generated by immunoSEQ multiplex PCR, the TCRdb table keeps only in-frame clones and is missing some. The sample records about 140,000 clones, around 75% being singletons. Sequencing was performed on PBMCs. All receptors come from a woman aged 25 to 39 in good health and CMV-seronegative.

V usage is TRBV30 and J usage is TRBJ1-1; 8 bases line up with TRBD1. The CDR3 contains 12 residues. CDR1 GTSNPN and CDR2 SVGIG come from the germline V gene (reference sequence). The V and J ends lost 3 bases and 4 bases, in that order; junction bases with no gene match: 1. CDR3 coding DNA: TGTGCCTGGAGGACAGGGGTCACTGAAGCTTTCTTT. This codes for CAWRTGVTEAFF. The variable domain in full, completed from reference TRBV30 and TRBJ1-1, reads SQTIHQWPATLVQPVGSPLSLECTVEGTSNPNLYWYRQAAGRGLQLLFYSVGIGQISSEVPQNLSASRPQDRQFILSSKKLLLSDSGFYLCAWRTGVTEAFFGQGTRLTVV.

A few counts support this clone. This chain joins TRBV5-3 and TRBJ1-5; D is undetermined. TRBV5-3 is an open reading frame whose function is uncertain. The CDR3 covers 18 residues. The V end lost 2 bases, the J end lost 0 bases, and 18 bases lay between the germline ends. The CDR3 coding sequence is TGTGCCAGAAGCTTCCCGGGAGAAAGACCCCTTAGCAATCAGCCCCAGCATTTT. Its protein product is CARSFPGERPLSNQPQHF.

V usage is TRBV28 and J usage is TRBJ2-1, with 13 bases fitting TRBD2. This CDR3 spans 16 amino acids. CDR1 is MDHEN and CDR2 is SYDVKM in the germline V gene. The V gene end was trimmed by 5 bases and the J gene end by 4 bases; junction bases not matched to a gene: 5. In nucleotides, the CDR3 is TGTGCCAGCAGTGTGACTAGCGGGGGGCCGTACAATGAGCAGTTCTTC. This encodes CASSVTSGGPYNEQFF. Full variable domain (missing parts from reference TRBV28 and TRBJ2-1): DVKVTQSSRYLVKRTGEKVFLECVQDMDHENMFWYRQDPGLGLRLIYFSYDVKMKEKGDIPEGYSVSREKKERFSLILESASTNQTSMYLCASSVTSGGPYNEQFFGPGTRLTVL.

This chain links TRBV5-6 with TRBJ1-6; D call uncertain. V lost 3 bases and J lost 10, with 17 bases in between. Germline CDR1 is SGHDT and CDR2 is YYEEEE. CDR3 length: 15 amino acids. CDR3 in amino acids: CASSSPFTSSSPLHF. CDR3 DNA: TGTGCCAGCAGCTCACCTTTTACCTCGAGCTCACCCCTCCACTTT.

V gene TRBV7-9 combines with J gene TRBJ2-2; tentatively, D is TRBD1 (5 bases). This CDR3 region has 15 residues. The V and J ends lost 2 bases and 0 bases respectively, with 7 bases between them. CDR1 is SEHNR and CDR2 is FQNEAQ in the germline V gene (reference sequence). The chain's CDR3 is CASSLTGTNTGELFF. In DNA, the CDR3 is TGTGCCAGCAGCTTAACAGGAACGAACACCGGGGAGCTGTTTTTT.

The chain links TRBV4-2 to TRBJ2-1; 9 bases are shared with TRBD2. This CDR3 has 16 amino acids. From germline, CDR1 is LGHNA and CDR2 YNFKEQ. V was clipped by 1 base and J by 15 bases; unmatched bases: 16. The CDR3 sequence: CASSQGATVAGASTFF. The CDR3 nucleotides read TGTGCCAGCAGCCAAGGTGCGACGGTAGCGGGGGCTTCGACGTTCTTC.

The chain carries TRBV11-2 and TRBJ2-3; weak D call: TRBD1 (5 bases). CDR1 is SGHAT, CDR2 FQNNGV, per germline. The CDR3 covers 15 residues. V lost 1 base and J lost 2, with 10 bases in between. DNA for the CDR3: TGTGCCAGCAGCTTAGGGGGCTACTCCACAGATACGCAGTATTTT. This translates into CASSLGGYSTDTQYF. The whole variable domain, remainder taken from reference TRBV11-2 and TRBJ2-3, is EAGVAQSPRYKIIEKRQSVAFWCNPISGHATLYWYQQILGQGPKLLIQFQNNGVVDDSQLPKDRFSAERLKGVDSTLKIQPAKLEDSAVYLCASSLGGYSTDTQYFGPGTRLTVL.

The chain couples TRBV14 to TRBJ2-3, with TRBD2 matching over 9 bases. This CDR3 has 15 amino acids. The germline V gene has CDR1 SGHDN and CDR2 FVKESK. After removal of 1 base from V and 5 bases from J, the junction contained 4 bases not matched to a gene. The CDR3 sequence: CASSQVGGGGDTQYF. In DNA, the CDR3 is TGTGCCAGCAGCCAAGTCGGCGGGGGGGGAGATACGCAGTATTTT.

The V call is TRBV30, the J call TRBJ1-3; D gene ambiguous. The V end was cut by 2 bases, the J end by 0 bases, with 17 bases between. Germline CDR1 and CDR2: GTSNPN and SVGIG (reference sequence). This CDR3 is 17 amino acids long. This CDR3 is CAWSSRQQVFSGNTIYF. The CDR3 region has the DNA TGTGCCTGGAGTTCCCGTCAACAAGTGTTCTCTGGAAACACCATATATTTT.

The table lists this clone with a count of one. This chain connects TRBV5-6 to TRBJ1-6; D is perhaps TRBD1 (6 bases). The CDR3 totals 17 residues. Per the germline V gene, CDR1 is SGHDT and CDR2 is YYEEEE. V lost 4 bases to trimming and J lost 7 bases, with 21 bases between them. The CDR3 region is CASSHAGRGGWNSPLHF. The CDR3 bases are TGTGCCAGCAGCCACGCGGGAAGGGGGGGGTGGAATTCACCCCTCCACTTT.

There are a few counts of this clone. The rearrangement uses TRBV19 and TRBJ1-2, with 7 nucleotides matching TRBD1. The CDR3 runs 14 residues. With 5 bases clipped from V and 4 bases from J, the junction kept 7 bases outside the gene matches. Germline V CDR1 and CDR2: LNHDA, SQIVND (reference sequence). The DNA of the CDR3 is TGTGCCAGTAGTCTGCGAGACAGGGTCTATGGCTACACCTTC. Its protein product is CASSLRDRVYGYTF.

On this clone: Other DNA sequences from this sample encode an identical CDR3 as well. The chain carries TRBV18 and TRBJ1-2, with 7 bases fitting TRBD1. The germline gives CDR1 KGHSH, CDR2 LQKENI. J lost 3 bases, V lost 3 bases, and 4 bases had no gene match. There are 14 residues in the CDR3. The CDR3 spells CASSPGQRDYGYTF. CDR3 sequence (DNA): TGTGCCAGCTCACCGGGACAGAGAGACTATGGCTACACCTTC.

The CDR3: CASSFIPKSAYEQYF. CDR3 DNA sequence: TGTGCCAGCAGTTTTATCCCCAAATCGGCCTACGAGCAGTACTTC. V is TRBV27 and J is TRBJ2-7; D ambiguous. The CDR3 consists of 15 residues. Germline lookup yields CDR1 MNHEY and CDR2 SMNVEV (reference sequence). V gave up 3 bases and J gave up 2 bases, with 14 bases separating them.

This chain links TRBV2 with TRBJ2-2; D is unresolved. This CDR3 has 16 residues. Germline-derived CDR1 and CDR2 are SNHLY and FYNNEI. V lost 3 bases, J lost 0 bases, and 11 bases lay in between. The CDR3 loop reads CASSERQPANTGELFF. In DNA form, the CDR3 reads TGTGCCAGCAGTGAGCGGCAGCCCGCGAACACCGGGGAGCTGTTTTTT. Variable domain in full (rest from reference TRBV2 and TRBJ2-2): EPEVTQTPSHQVTQMGQEVILRCVPISNHLYFYWYRQILGQKVEFLVSFYNNEISEKSEIFDDQFSVERPDGSNFTLKIRSTKLEDSAMYFCASSERQPANTGELFFGEGSRLTVL.

In nucleotides, the CDR3 is TGTGCCAGCAGCAAAGGGGGGACAGGGAAACGGGAGGGGTACTTC. This codes for CASSKGGTGKREGYF. The J gene is TRBJ2-7, the V gene TRBV21-1; the table names TRBD1, a call not compared with the DNA. TRBV21-1 is a listed pseudogene. This CDR3 is 15 amino acids long.

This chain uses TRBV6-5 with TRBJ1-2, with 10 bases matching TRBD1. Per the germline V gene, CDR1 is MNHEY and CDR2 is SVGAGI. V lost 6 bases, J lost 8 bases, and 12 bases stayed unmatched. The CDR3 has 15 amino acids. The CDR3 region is CASRREGQGTGGYTF. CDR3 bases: TGTGCCAGCAGAAGAGAGGGACAGGGGACGGGGGGCTACACCTTC.

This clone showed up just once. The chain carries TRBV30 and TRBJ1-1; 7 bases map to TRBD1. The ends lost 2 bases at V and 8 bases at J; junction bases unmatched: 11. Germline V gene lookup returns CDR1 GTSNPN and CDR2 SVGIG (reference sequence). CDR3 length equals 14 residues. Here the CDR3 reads CAWSRGIGTAEAFF. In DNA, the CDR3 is TGTGCCTGGAGTAGAGGTATCGGGACAGCAGAAGCTTTCTTT.

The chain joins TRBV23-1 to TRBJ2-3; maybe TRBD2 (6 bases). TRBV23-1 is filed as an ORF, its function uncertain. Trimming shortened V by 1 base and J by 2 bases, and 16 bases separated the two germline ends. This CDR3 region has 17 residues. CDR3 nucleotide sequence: TGCGCCAGCAGTCAATTATCAGGAGGGCAGGACACAGATACGCAGTATTTT. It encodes CASSQLSGGQDTDTQYF.

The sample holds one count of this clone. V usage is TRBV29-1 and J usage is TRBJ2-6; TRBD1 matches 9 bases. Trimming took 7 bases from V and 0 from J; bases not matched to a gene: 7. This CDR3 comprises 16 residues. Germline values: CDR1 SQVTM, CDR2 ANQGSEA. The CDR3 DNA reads TGCAGCGCTAGCGACAGGGGGTACTCTGGGGCCAACGTCCTGACTTTC. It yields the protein CSASDRGYSGANVLTF.

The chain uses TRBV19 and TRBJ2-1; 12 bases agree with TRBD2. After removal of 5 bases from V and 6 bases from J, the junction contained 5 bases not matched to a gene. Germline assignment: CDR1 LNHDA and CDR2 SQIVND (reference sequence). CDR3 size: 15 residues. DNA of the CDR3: TGTGCCAGTAGTCCCGGACTAGCGGGGTCCAATGAGCAGTTCTTC. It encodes CASSPGLAGSNEQFF.

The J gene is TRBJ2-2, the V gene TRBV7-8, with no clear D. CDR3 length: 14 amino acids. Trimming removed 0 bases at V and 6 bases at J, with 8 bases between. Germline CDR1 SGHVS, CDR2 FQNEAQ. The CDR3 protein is CASSLAATAGELFF. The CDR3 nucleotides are TGTGCCAGCAGCTTAGCCGCGACTGCCGGGGAGCTGTTTTTT.